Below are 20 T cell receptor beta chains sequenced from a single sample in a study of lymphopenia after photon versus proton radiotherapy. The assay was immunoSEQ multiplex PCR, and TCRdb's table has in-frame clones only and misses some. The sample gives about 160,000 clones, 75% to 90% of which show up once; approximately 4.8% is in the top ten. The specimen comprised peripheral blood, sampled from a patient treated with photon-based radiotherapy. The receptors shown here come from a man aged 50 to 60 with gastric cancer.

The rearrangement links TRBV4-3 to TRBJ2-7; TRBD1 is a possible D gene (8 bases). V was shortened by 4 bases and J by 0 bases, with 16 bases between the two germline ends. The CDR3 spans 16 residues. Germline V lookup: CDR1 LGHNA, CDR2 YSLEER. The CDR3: CASSPGQGGSSYEQYF. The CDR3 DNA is TGCGCCAGCAGCCCCGGACAGGGCGGGAGCTCCTACGAGCAGTACTTC.

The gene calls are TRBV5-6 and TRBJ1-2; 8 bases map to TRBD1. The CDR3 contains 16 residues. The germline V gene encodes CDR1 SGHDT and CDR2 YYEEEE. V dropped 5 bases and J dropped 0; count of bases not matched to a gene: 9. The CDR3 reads CASRYGRGRANYGYTF. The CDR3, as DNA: TGTGCCAGCAGATATGGCAGGGGGCGAGCTAACTATGGCTACACCTTC.

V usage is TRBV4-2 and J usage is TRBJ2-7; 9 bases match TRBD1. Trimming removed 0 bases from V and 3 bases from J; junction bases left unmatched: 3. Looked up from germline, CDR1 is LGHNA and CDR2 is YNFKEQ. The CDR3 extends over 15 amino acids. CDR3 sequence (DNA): TGTGCCAGCAGCCAAGACGGGGACAGGGTCTACGAGCAGTACTTC. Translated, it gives CASSQDGDRVYEQYF.

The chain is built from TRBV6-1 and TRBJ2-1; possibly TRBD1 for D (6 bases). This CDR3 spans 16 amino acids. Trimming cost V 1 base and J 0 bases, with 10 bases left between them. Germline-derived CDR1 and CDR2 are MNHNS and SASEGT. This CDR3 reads CASSEGQVSSYNEQFF. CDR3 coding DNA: TGTGCCAGCAGTGAAGGACAGGTTAGCTCCTACAATGAGCAGTTCTTC.

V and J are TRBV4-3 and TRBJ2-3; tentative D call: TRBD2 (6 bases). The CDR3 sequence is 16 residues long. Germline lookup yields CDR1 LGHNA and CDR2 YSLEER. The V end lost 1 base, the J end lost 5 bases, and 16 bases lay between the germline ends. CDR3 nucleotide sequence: TGCGCCAGCAGCCAAGGGCCAGGGACTTTTATAGATACGCAGTATTTT. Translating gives CASSQGPGTFIDTQYF.

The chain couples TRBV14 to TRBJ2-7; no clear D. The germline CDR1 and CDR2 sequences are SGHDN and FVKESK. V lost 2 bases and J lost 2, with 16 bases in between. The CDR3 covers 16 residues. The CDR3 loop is CASSQRAGTLTYEQYF. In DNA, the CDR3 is TGTGCCAGCAGCCAACGGGCAGGAACCCTTACCTACGAGCAGTACTTC.

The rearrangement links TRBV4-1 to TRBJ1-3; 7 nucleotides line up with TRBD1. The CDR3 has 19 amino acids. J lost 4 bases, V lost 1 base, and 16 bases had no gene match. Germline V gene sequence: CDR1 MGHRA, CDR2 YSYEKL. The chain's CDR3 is CASSQGEDYRGWQGNTIYF. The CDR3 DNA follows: TGCGCCAGCAGCCAAGGGGAAGATTACAGGGGATGGCAAGGAAACACCATATATTTT.

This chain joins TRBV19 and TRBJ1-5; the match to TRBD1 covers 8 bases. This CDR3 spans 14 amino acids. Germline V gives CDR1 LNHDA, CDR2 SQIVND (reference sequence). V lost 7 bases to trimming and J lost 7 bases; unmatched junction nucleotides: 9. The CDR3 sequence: CASTSTGEGQPQHF. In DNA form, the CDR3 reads TGTGCCAGTACCTCGACAGGGGAGGGACAGCCCCAGCATTTT.

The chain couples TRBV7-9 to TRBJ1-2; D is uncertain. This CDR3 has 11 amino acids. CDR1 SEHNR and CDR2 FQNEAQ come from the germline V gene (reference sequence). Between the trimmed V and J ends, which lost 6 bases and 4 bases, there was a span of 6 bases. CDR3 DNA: TGTGCCAGCAGTACGGGCTATGGCTACACCTTC. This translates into CASSTGYGYTF.

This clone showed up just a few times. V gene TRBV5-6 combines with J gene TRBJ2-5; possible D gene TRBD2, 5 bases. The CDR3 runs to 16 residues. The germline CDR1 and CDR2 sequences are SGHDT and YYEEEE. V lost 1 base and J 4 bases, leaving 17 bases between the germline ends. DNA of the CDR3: TGTGCCAGCAGCTTGAATCAGCGGCCCACGAGAGAGACCCAGTACTTC. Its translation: CASSLNQRPTRETQYF.

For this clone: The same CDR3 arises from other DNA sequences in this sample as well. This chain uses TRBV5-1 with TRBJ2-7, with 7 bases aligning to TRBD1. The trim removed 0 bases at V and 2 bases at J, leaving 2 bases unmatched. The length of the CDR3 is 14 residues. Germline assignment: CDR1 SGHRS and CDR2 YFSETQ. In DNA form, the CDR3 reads TGCGCCAGCAGCTTGGGGGACAGCCCCTACGAGCAGTACTTC. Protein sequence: CASSLGDSPYEQYF.

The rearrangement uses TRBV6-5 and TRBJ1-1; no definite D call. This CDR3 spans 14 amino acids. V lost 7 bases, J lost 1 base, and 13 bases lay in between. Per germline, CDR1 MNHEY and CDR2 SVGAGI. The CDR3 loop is CASIALGGNTEAFF. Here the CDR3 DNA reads TGTGCCAGCATTGCGCTGGGAGGGAACACTGAAGCTTTCTTT.

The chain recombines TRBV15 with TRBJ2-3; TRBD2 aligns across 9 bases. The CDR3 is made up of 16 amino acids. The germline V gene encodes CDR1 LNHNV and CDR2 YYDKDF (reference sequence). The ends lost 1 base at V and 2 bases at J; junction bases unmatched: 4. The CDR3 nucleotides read TGTGCCACCAGCAGAGGGGCTAGCGGGATCACAGATACGCAGTATTTT. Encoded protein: CATSRGASGITDTQYF.

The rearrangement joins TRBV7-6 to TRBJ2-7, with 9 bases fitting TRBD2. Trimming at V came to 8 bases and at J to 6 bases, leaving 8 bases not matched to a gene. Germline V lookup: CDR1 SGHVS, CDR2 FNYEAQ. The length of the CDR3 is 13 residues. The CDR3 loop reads CASGAGGPSEQYF. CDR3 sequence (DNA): TGTGCCAGCGGAGCGGGAGGCCCCTCCGAGCAGTACTTC.

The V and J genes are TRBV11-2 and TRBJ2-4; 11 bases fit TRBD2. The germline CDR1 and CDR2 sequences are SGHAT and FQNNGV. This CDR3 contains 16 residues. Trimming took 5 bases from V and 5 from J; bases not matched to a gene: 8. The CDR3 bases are TGTGCCAGCAGCCTCAGACTAGCGGGAAGAGAAAACATTCAGTACTTC. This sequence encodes CASSLRLAGRENIQYF.

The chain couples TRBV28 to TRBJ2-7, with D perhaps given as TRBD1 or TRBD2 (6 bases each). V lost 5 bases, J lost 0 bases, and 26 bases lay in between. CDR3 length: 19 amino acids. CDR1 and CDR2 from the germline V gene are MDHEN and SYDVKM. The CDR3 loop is CASSPLGGGGLRSSYEQYF. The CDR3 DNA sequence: TGTGCCAGCAGTCCTTTAGGGGGTGGGGGACTGAGGAGCTCCTACGAGCAGTACTTC. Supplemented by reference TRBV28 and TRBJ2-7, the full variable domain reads DVKVTQSSRYLVKRTGEKVFLECVQDMDHENMFWYRQDPGLGLRLIYFSYDVKMKEKGDIPEGYSVSREKKERFSLILESASTNQTSMYLCASSPLGGGGLRSSYEQYFGPGTRLTVT.

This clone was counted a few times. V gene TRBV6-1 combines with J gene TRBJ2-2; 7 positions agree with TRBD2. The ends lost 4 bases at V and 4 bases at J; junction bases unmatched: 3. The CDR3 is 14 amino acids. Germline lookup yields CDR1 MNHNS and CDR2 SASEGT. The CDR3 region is CASSVAGSTGELFF. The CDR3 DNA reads TGTGCCAGCAGTGTAGCGGGCAGCACCGGGGAGCTGTTTTTT.

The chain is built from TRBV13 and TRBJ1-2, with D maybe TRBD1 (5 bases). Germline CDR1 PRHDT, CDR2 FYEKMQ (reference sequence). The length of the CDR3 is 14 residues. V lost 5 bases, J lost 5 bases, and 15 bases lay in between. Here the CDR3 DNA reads TGTGCCAGCAGCCCCCCCGGGACCCCTTATGGCTACACCTTC. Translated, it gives CASSPPGTPYGYTF.

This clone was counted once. Written as DNA, the CDR3 is TGCGCCAGCAGCCAAGGTTTGCGCGGGACTAGAGATACGCAGTATTTT. Its protein is CASSQGLRGTRDTQYF. The chain uses TRBV4-3 and TRBJ2-3; 8 bases align to TRBD2. Germline V gene data show CDR1 as LGHNA and CDR2 as YSLEER. This CDR3 is 16 amino acids long. The trim removed 1 base at V and 5 bases at J, leaving 8 bases unmatched.

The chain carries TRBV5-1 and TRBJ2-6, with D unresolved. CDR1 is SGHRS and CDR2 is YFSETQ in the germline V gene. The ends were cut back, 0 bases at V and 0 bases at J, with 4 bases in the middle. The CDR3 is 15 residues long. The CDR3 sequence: CASSLVFSGANVLTF. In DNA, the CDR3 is TGCGCCAGCAGCTTGGTTTTCTCTGGGGCCAACGTCCTGACTTTC.